This T cell receptor (beta chain) came from a study of T-cell memory formation after mild COVID-19. Study-wide points: Some clones that responded turned up in pre-infection memory, which suggests that cross-reactive memory joined in.

Employing constant-segment primers, 5'RACE generated TCR alpha and TCR beta cDNA libraries bearing sample barcodes and UMIs. TCRdb reprocessed the 5' RACE reads with MiXCR, giving one entry per CDR3 protein. Of under 550,000 distinct CDR3 sequences in the sample, about 20% were seen once. Comment on this clonotype: The antigen is unknown.

The CDR3 has 17 residues. Trimming shortened V by 4 bases and J by 5 bases, and 21 bases separated the two germline ends. Germline CDR1 LGHNA, CDR2 YNFKEQ. Material: PBMCs or a T cell subset sorted from them (not recorded which). V gene TRBV4-2 combines with J gene TRBJ2-1; D perhaps matches TRBD2 (7 bases). The origin of this receptor is a man aged 18-30 years who had mild COVID-19 (a few samples of this study predate the infection). Cell type and time point are not known. Here the CDR3 reads CASSPGRMGGADNEQFF. In DNA, the CDR3 is TGTGCCAGCAGCCCAGGCAGGATGGGGGGGGCCGACAATGAGCAGTTCTTC.